The present entry profiles one T cell receptor beta chain with its context. The entry originates in a study of blood T cell repertoires in COVID-19. Overall study: Sites in the United States, Italy and Spain provided acute and convalescent COVID-19 samples. Sources were T cells, B-cell-depleted T cells, or PBMCs; the material itself was cDNA or gDNA.

V lost 0 bases, J lost 5 bases, and 7 bases stayed unmatched. The CDR3 contains 17 residues. Germline V gene data show CDR1 as LNHNV and CDR2 as YYDKDF (reference sequence). Some clones are missing from TCRdb's copy, which holds only in-frame ones; the method was immunoSEQ multiplex PCR. The table lists about 260,000 clones, approximately 90% of them singletons. Participants were aged about 18 to 89 years, lived in around 25 US areas, and enrolled virtually. Clinical history reported by participants formed the basis on which cohorts were assigned. The sample comprised PBMCs or T cells enriched from blood (not recorded which). The genes are TRBV15 and TRBJ1-6; 7 positions match TRBD1. The sequence derives from a woman in her 30s with acute COVID-19. CDR3 amino acids: CATSRDLAGGNNSPLHF. CDR3 DNA sequence: TGTGCCACCAGCAGAGATTTAGCAGGGGGAAATAATTCACCCCTCCACTTT.